The sequence of this T cell receptor beta chain was determined in a study of response to subunit inactivated influenza vaccine. Points from the study as a whole: Authors suggested that a seasonal influenza vaccination recruits few new T cells each time.

TCRdb passed the RT-PCR reads through MiXCR, listing each CDR3 protein once. The data hold hundreds of thousands of distinct CDR3 sequences, with approximately 15% observed a single time. V lost 5 bases and J lost 5, with 14 bases in between. Germline values: CDR1 LNHNV, CDR2 YYDKDF (reference sequence). The CDR3 loop spans 14 amino acids. Comments on this clonotype: Its cognate antigen is unknown.

Sample: PBMCs from blood, taken approximately 15 days before vaccination. The chain has TRBV15 and TRBJ2-3; D may be TRBD1 (7 bases). The sequence was obtained from a man aged 50-59 years who received an inactivated influenza vaccine. The CDR3 here is CATSAGQNRDTQYF. The CDR3 nucleotides read TGTGCCACCAGCGCGGGACAGAACCGAGATACGCAGTATTTT.